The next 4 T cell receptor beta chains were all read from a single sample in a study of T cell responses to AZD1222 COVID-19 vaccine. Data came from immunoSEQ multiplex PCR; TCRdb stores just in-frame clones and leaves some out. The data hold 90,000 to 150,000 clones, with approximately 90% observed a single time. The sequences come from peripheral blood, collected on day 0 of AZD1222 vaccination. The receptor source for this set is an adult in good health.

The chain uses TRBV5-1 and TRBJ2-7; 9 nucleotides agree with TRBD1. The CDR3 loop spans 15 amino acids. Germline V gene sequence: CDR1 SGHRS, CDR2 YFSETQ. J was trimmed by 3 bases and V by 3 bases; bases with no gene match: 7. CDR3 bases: TGCGCCAGCAGCTCCCCCGGGACAGGGAACTACGAGCAGTACTTC. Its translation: CASSSPGTGNYEQYF.

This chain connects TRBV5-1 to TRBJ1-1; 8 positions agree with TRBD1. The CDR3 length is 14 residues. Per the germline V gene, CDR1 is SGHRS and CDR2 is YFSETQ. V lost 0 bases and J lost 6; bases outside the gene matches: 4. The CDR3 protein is CASSLAPTGAEAFF. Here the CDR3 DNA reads TGCGCCAGCAGCTTGGCCCCGACAGGGGCTGAAGCTTTCTTT.

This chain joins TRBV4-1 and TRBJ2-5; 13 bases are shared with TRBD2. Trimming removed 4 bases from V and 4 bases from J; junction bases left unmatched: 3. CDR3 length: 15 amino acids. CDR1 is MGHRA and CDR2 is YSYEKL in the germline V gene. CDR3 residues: CASSPGTSGAETQYF. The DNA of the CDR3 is TGCGCCAGCAGCCCCGGGACTAGCGGGGCAGAGACCCAGTACTTC.

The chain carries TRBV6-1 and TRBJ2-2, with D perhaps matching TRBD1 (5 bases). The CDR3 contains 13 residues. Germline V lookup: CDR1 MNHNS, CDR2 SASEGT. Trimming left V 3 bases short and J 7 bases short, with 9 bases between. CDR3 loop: CASSDRDYGELFF. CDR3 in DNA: TGTGCCAGCAGTGACAGGGATTACGGGGAGCTGTTTTTT.